The present T cell receptor beta chain was sequenced within a study of blood T cell repertoires in COVID-19. As for the study in general: From the United States, Italy and Spain came samples of acute and convalescent COVID-19. Sources were T cells, B-cell-depleted T cells, or PBMCs; the material itself was cDNA or gDNA.

In the authors' workflow: Reference gene primer amplification gave estimated nucleated cell counts. The assay was immunoSEQ multiplex PCR, and TCRdb's table has in-frame clones only and misses some. D and trimming come from the DNA, and the V and J calls and clone size come from that table. The sample has roughly 230,000 clones; more than 70% are singletons. This clone showed up just once. The CDR3 loop spans 14 amino acids. Germline lookup yields CDR1 SGHDN and CDR2 FVKESK. The J segment lost 7 bases and the V segment lost 5 bases, leaving 6 bases of the junction unmatched. Sample: peripheral blood. This receptor was obtained from a man between 35 and 55 years old with active or convalescent COVID-19. The rearrangement links TRBV14 to TRBJ2-7; 12 bases match TRBD1. This chain's CDR3 is CASSSGQGAKEQYF. The DNA for the CDR3 is TGTGCCAGCAGCTCGGGACAGGGGGCGAAGGAGCAGTACTTC.